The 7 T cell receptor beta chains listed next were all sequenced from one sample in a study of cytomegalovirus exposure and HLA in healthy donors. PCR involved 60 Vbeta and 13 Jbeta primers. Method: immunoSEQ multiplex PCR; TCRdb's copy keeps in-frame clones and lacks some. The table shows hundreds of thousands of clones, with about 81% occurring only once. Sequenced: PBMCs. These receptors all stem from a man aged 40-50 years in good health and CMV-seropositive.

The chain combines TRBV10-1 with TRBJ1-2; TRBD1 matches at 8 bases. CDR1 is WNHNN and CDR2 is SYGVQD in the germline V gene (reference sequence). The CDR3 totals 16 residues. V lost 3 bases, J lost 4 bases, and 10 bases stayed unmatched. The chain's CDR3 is CASSEPPGGACYGYTF. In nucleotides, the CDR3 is TGCGCCAGCAGTGAACCCCCAGGGGGCGCCTGCTATGGCTACACCTTC.

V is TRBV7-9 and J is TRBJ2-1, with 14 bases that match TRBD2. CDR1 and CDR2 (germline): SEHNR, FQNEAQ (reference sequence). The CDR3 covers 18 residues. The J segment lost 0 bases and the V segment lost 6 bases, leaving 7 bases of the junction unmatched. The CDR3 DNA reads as TGTGCCAGCAGGCCTACCGGGACTAGCGGGAGCTCCTACAATGAGCAGTTCTTC. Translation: CASRPTGTSGSSYNEQFF.

CDR3 DNA sequence: TGTGCCAGCAGTGAACCCGGGATTTGGGAAAAACTGTTTTTT. Translating gives CASSEPGIWEKLFF. The V gene is TRBV6-1, the J gene TRBJ1-4; no reliable D call. The CDR3 sequence is 14 residues long. V lost 2 bases to trimming and J lost 8 bases, with 12 bases between them. Germline CDR1 and CDR2: MNHNS and SASEGT.

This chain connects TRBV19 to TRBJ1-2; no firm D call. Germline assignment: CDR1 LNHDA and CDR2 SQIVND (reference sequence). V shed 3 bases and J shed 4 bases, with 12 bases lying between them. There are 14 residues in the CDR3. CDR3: CASSIEPTPYGYTF. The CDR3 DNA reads TGTGCCAGTAGTATCGAGCCCACGCCCTATGGCTACACCTTC.

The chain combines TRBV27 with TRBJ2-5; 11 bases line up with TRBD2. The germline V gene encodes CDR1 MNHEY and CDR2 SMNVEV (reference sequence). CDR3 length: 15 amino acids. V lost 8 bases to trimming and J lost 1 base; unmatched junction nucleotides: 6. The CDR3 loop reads CASGTGLAVQETQYF. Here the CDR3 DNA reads TGTGCCAGCGGAACGGGACTAGCGGTCCAAGAGACCCAGTACTTC.

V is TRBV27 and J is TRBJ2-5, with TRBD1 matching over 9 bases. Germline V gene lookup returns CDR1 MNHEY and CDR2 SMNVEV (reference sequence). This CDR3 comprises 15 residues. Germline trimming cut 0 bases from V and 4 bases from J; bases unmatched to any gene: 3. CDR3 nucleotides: TGTGCCAGCAGTTTATCGAAGGGACAGGGAGAGACCCAGTACTTC. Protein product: CASSLSKGQGETQYF.

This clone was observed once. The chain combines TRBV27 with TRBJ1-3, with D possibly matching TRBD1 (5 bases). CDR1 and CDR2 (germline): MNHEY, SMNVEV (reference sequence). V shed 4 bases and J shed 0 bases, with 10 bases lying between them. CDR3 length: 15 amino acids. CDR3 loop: CASSWQGRSGNTIYF. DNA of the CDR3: TGTGCCAGCAGTTGGCAGGGCCGCTCTGGAAACACCATATATTTT.